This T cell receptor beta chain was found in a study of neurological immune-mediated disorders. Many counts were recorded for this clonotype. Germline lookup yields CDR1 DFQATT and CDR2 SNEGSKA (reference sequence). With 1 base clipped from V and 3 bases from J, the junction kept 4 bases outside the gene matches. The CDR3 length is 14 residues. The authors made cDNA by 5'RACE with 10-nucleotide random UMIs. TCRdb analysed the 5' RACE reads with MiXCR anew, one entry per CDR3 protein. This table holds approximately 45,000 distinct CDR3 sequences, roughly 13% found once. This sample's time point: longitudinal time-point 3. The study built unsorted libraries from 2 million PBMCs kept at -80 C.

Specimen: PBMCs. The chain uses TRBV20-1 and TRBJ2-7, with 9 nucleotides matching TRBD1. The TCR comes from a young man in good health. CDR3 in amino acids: CSARGGQGLYEQYF. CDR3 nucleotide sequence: TGCAGTGCTAGAGGGGGACAGGGCCTCTACGAGCAGTACTTC.